The next 15 T cell receptor beta chains were all read from a single sample in a study of graft-versus-host responses after intestinal transplantation. The data were produced by immunoSEQ multiplex PCR, yet TCRdb's version contains in-frame clones alone and is incomplete. The sample records 90,000 to 120,000 clones, about 87% being singletons. The antigens of these receptors remain unknown. Sequencing used unstimulated CD4+ T cells sorted from spleen or lymph node cells, obtained before transplant. The receptors derive from a human donor who was the organ donor for an intestinal transplant.

V is TRBV11-2 and J is TRBJ2-7; D is ambiguous. The ends were cut back, 2 bases at V and 1 base at J, with 6 bases in the middle. There are 13 residues in the CDR3. Germline CDR1 reads SGHAT; CDR2 reads FQNNGV. The CDR3 sequence: CASSLLRSYEQYF. The CDR3 nucleotides are TGTGCCAGCAGCTTACTTAGATCCTACGAGCAGTACTTC.

On this clone: Other DNA variants within this sample encode the same CDR3. The chain links TRBV25-1 to TRBJ2-1; no firm D call. V lost 1 base and J 7 bases, leaving 2 bases between the germline ends. Germline-derived CDR1 and CDR2 are MGHDK and SYGVNS. The CDR3 runs 11 residues. CDR3 DNA sequence: TGTGCCAGCAGTGAATTGAATGAGCAGTTCTTC. Amino acids: CASSELNEQFF.

The CDR3, as DNA: TGTGCCAGCAGCTTACCTATTAGCGGGACGCAGTATTTT. Translated: CASSLPISGTQYF. The chain carries TRBV7-2 and TRBJ2-3, with 7 nucleotides matching TRBD2. After removal of 2 bases from V and 9 bases from J, the junction contained 5 bases not matched to a gene. CDR1 SGHTA and CDR2 FQGNSA come from the germline V gene. The CDR3 totals 13 residues.

CDR3 sequence: CASSPVRHEQYF. Here the CDR3 DNA reads TGTGCCAGCAGTCCGGTCCGACACGAGCAGTACTTC. V is TRBV6-4 and J is TRBJ2-7; D is undetermined. The CDR3 has 12 residues. Between the trimmed V and J ends, which lost 5 bases and 5 bases, there was a span of 10 bases. The germline V gene encodes CDR1 MRHNA and CDR2 SNTAGT.

J is TRBJ2-3 and V is TRBV7-9; no clear D gene. CDR3 length equals 16 residues. With 1 base removed from V and 1 base from J, the gap between germline ends came to 12 bases. Germline V gives CDR1 SEHNR, CDR2 FQNEAQ (reference sequence). CDR3 in amino acids: CASSLVRRQGTDTQYF. The DNA of the CDR3 is TGTGCCAGCAGCTTAGTCCGGCGGCAGGGCACAGATACGCAGTATTTT. Full variable domain (remainder filled in from reference TRBV7-9 and TRBJ2-3): DTGVSQNPRHKITKRGQNVTFRCDPISEHNRLYWYRQTLGQGPEFLTYFQNEAQLEKSRLLSDRFSAERPKGSFSTLEIQRTEQGDSAMYLCASSLVRRQGTDTQYFGPGTRLTVL.

The chain couples TRBV9 to TRBJ2-5; no clear D. Germline V gene sequence: CDR1 SGDLS, CDR2 YYNGEE. The V and J ends lost 0 bases and 4 bases respectively, with 10 bases between them. This CDR3 contains 14 residues. This chain's CDR3 is CASSVDMRGETQYF. In DNA form, the CDR3 reads TGTGCCAGCAGCGTAGATATGCGAGGAGAGACCCAGTACTTC. Full variable domain (missing parts from reference TRBV9 and TRBJ2-5): DSGVTQTPKHLITATGQRVTLRCSPRSGDLSVYWYQQSLDQGLQFLIQYYNGEERAKGNILERFSAQQFPDLHSELNLSSLELGDSALYFCASSVDMRGETQYFGPGTRLLVL.

This chain joins TRBV30 and TRBJ2-7; D perhaps matches TRBD1 (5 bases). The CDR3 covers 12 residues. V was shortened by 3 bases and J by 4 bases, with 10 bases between the two germline ends. The germline gives CDR1 GTSNPN, CDR2 SVGIG (reference sequence). The chain's CDR3 is CAWRLQAYEQYF. The CDR3 DNA reads as TGTGCCTGGAGGTTACAGGCTTACGAGCAGTACTTC.

This chain connects TRBV7-9 to TRBJ2-7; TRBD2 aligns across 11 bases. CDR3 length: 16 amino acids. CDR1 and CDR2 from the germline V gene are SEHNR and FQNEAQ (reference sequence). The V gene end was trimmed by 3 bases and the J gene end by 3 bases; junction bases not matched to a gene: 7. The CDR3 region has the DNA TGTGCCAGCAGCTTGGGGGGACTAGCGGAAAACTACGAGCAGTACTTC. This sequence encodes CASSLGGLAENYEQYF.

This chain joins TRBV2 and TRBJ2-7; D is undetermined. Trimming removed 2 bases from V and 5 bases from J, with 10 bases in between. This CDR3 contains 13 residues. Germline V gene sequence: CDR1 SNHLY, CDR2 FYNNEI. CDR3 amino acids: CASSERQDHEQYF. In nucleotides, the CDR3 is TGTGCCAGCAGTGAAAGGCAGGACCACGAGCAGTACTTC.

The genes are TRBV13 and TRBJ2-1; 10 positions agree with TRBD2. CDR3 length equals 15 residues. In germline, CDR1 is PRHDT, CDR2 FYEKMQ (reference sequence). With 4 bases clipped from V and 3 bases from J, the junction kept 3 bases outside the gene matches. The CDR3 is CASSSGLADYNEQFF. Written as DNA, the CDR3 is TGTGCCAGCAGCTCAGGACTAGCGGACTACAATGAGCAGTTCTTC. Drawing the rest from reference TRBV13 and TRBJ2-1, the complete variable domain is AAGVIQSPRHLIKEKRETATLKCYPIPRHDTVYWYQQGPGQDPQFLISFYEKMQSDKGSIPDRFSAQQFSDYHSELNMSSLELGDSALYFCASSSGLADYNEQFFGPGTRLTVL.

The rearrangement joins TRBV6-4 to TRBJ1-2; 7 bases agree with TRBD1. The CDR3 length is 14 residues. V dropped 7 bases and J dropped 7; count of bases not matched to a gene: 12. Per germline, CDR1 MRHNA and CDR2 SNTAGT. The CDR3 spells CASILDRALGGYTF. CDR3 coding DNA: TGTGCCAGCATTCTTGACAGGGCTCTAGGTGGCTACACCTTC.

The V call is TRBV11-3, the J call TRBJ2-5; D gene ambiguous. Trimming stripped 1 base from V and 4 bases from J, with 10 bases between. The CDR3 extends over 14 amino acids. Germline CDR1 reads SGHNT; CDR2 reads YENEEA. CDR3 sequence reads: CASSLVQRSETQYF. The DNA of the CDR3 is TGTGCCAGCAGCTTAGTACAGCGCTCAGAGACCCAGTACTTC.

The chain couples TRBV5-4 to TRBJ2-3; D not certain. Trimming removed 3 bases at V and 2 bases at J, with 7 bases between. From germline, CDR1 is SGHNT and CDR2 YYREEE (reference sequence). The CDR3 length is 13 residues. The CDR3 spells CASSSDITDTQYF. The CDR3 DNA is TGTGCCAGCAGCTCGGATATCACAGATACGCAGTATTTT.

This rearrangement joins TRBV6-5 to TRBJ2-7, with a weak D call TRBD1 (5 bases). Germline CDR1 reads MNHEY; CDR2 reads SVGAGI. The CDR3 runs to 13 residues. V shed 5 bases and J shed 2 bases, with 10 bases lying between them. CDR3 sequence (DNA): TGTGCCAGCAGTGAAAAGGACACCTACGAGCAGTACTTC. Translating gives CASSEKDTYEQYF.

The chain links TRBV5-4 to TRBJ1-2, with a possible D match to TRBD1 (6 bases). The CDR3 consists of 14 residues. In germline, CDR1 is SGHNT, CDR2 YYREEE (reference sequence). The V end was cut by 7 bases, the J end by 6 bases, with 19 bases between. DNA for the CDR3: TGTGCCAGCCGGTTAGTAGGGGGAGTGAATGGCTACACCTTC. Its translation is CASRLVGGVNGYTF.